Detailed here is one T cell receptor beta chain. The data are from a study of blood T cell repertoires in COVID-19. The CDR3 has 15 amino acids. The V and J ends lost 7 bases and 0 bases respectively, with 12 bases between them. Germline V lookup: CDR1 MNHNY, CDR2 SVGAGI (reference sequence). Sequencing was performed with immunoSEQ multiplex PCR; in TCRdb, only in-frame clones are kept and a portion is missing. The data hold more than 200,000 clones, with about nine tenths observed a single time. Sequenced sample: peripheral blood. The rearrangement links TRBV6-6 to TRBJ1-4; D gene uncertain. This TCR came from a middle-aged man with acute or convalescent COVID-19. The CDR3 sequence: CASTREVATNEKLFF. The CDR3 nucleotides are TGTGCCAGCACCCGTGAGGTCGCAACTAATGAAAAACTGTTTTTT.